This T cell receptor beta chain appears in the sequencing data of a study of prognosis after radiotherapy for stage I lung cancer. For the study at large: The non-small cell lung cancer patients were all regarded as unsuitable for surgery on medical grounds. Patient ages ran from roughly 50 to 95, with a median of around 70 years, and the group had about a dozen men and roughly six women. General study results and limits: It was reported that patients with metastases and those without them differed in TRBV and TRBJ gene usage.

Germline CDR1 KGHSH, CDR2 LQKENI. V gave up 3 bases and J gave up 2 bases; unmatched junction bases: 9. CDR3 length: 16 residues. Starting from genomic DNA, TCR beta CDR3 was amplified through two-round multiplex PCR. TRBV and TRBJ genes each had their own specific primers in first-round PCR. Using its own MiXCR run on the multiplex PCR reads, TCRdb lists one record per CDR3 protein. Of around 60,000 distinct CDR3 sequences listed, 26% are singletons. This clonotype was counted only a few times. The antigen remains undetermined. The chain links TRBV18 to TRBJ2-7; 8 bases match TRBD1. The sequencing here drew on PBMCs, taken before or after stereotactic body radiation therapy (not recorded which). This receptor was identified in a donor aged 50 or older with non-small cell lung cancer. CDR3 nucleotides: TGTGCCAGCTCACCGTATTTTGGACAGGGTGCCTACGAGCAGTACTTC. As protein: CASSPYFGQGAYEQYF.